These 30 T cell receptor delta chains originate from one sample sequenced in a study of gamma-delta chains in newborns, infants, children. TCRdb re-called clones from the reads via CATT. Of some 4,000 delta-chain clones listed, 3.1% are singletons. Sequencing input: blood. All receptors come from a child who was a newborn, infant or young child, either healthy, febrile or measles-vaccinated (not recorded which).

On this clone: A much larger clone sits a single nucleotide away, making a read error possible. V and J are TRDV2 and TRDJ3, with TRDD3 matching 8 bases. CDR1 and CDR2 from the germline V gene are GEAIGNYY and EKD. J gave up 6 bases and V 1 base, and 4 bases lay outside the gene matches. This CDR3 spans 16 amino acids. This chain's CDR3 is CACDTGGCADTRQMFF. CDR3 DNA: TGTGCCTGTGACACTGGGGGATGCGCGGACACCCGACAGATGTTTTTC.

In the case of this clone: This may come from a read error, since a much larger clone is one base off. Distinct nucleotide sequences in the sample also encode this CDR3. The chain joins TRDV2 to TRDJ3, with D maybe TRDD3 (6 bases). Germline CDR1 reads GEAIGNYY; CDR2 reads EKD. The CDR3 runs to 21 residues. V lost 0 bases and J 0 bases, leaving 20 bases between the germline ends. The CDR3 loop reads CACDTVLGGISSSWDTRQMFF. The CDR3, as DNA: TGTGCCTGTGACACCGTATTGGGGGGTATCTCGAGCTCCTGGGACACCCGACAGATGTTTTTC.

This clone is medium-sized (0.01 to 0.1%) in the sample. A read error likely explains this, since a far larger clone differs by one base. The sample has other DNA sequences that encode this CDR3 too. The gene calls are TRDV2 and TRDJ3, with TRDD3 matching 8 bases. The CDR3 sequence is 17 residues long. Germline V gives CDR1 GEAIGNYY, CDR2 EKD. The chain's CDR3 is CACDTWGSSWDTRQMFF. CDR3 bases: TGTGCCTGCGACACCTGGGGGAGCTCCTGGGACACCCGACAGATGTTTTTC.

Comments on this clone: This sequence may be a read error, since a much larger clone differs from it by one base. The identical CDR3 is also encoded by other nucleotide sequences in the sample. The V gene is TRDV2, the J gene TRDJ3; TRDD3 aligns across 13 bases. The CDR3 spans 18 residues. Germline loops: CDR1 GEAIGNYY, CDR2 EKD. The CDR3 DNA reads TGTGCCTGTGACCAGTACTGGGGGATACGCTGGGACACTCGACAGATGTTTTTC. Protein sequence: CACDQYWGIRWDTRQMFF.

This clone appeared a few times. TCRdb's listed protein matches a much larger clone and diverges from this DNA's translation at residue 11, likely through a read error; the protein shown comes from the DNA. The CDR3 sequence is CACDTASSSWGTRQMFF. Written as DNA, the CDR3 is TGTGCCTGTGACACCGCGTCTAGCTCCTGGGGCACCCGACAGATGTTTTTC. This rearrangement joins TRDV2 to TRDJ3; weak D call: TRDD3 (6 bases). The germline V gene has CDR1 GEAIGNYY and CDR2 EKD. This CDR3 comprises 17 residues.

By share, this clone ranks as medium-sized. The chain combines TRDV2 with TRDJ3; 8 bases align to TRDD3. The CDR3 length is 18 residues. Looked up from germline, CDR1 is GEAIGNYY and CDR2 is EKD. Trimming removed 5 bases from V and 0 bases from J; junction bases left unmatched: 8. This chain's CDR3 is CACVLLGASSWDTRQMFF. The CDR3, as DNA: TGTGCCTGTGTCTTACTGGGGGCTAGCTCCTGGGACACCCGACAGATGTTTTTC.

Worth noting for this clone: The protein given by TCRdb reflects a much larger clone and differs at residue 5 from this DNA's translation, likely from a read error; the protein shown is the DNA's translation. This same CDR3 is encoded by further DNA sequences in the sample. This rearrangement joins TRDV2 to TRDJ3; D possibly corresponds to TRDD3 (5 bases). The CDR3 is 14 residues long. Trimming took 3 bases from V and 5 from J, leaving 7 bases between them. In germline, CDR1 is GEAIGNYY, CDR2 EKD. CDR3 nucleotide sequence: TGTGCCTGTGACGTACTGGGGGACACCCGACAGATGTTTTTC. Its translation: CACDVLGDTRQMFF.

Concerning this clone: The protein held in TCRdb is that of a much larger clone and does not match this DNA's translation at residue 17, likely because of a read error; the protein shown is translated from the DNA. V is TRDV2 and J is TRDJ3; 13 bases align to TRDD3. From germline, CDR1 is GEAIGNYY and CDR2 EKD. This CDR3 contains 20 residues. CDR3 DNA sequence: TGTGCCTGTGACGTACTGGGGGATACGCCGGTCTCCTGGGACACCCGACGGATGTTTTTC. It translates to CACDVLGDTPVSWDTRRMFF.

Comment on this clone: This may arise from a read error, as a much more abundant clone is one base away. The gene calls are TRDV2 and TRDJ3; 11 bases line up with TRDD3. The CDR3 extends over 18 amino acids. Germline-derived CDR1 and CDR2 are GEAIGNYY and EKD. The CDR3, as DNA: TGTGCCTGTGGCACCGTGGGGGATACGCCCTGGGACACCCGACAGATGTTTTTC. This sequence encodes CACGTVGDTPWDTRQMFF.

About this clone itself: The protein that TCRdb holds for this DNA derives from a much larger clone and differs from the translated DNA at residue 6, which likely indicates a read error; the protein shown here is translated from the DNA. The rearrangement links TRDV2 to TRDJ3; D may be TRDD3 (6 bases). This CDR3 contains 17 residues. With 3 bases removed from V and 0 bases from J, the gap between germline ends came to 11 bases. Germline V gene sequence: CDR1 GEAIGNYY, CDR2 EKD. Here the CDR3 reads CACDVRGDSWDTRQMFF. CDR3 DNA: TGTGCCTGTGACGTACGGGGGGACTCCTGGGACACCCGACAGATGTTTTTC.

By sample fraction, this clone is medium-sized (0.01 to 0.1%). Other DNA sequences in this specimen translate into the identical CDR3. CDR3 sequence: CACDPTGGYSWDTRQMFF. DNA for the CDR3: TGTGCCTGTGACCCTACTGGGGGATACTCCTGGGACACCCGACAGATGTTTTTC. The V gene is TRDV2, the J gene TRDJ3, with TRDD3 matching 11 bases. V shed 3 bases and J 0 bases; nucleotides not matched to a gene: 3. CDR1 is GEAIGNYY, CDR2 EKD, per germline. The length of the CDR3 is 18 residues.

Comment on this clone: Being one base from a much bigger clone, this may be a read error. Other DNA variants within this sample encode the same CDR3. The chain is built from TRDV2 and TRDJ2; 7 positions agree with TRDD3. CDR3 length: 16 amino acids. Germline V lookup: CDR1 GEAIGNYY, CDR2 EKD. CDR3 sequence (DNA): TGCGCCTGTGACAAAATGGGGGAAGCTTTGACAGCACAACTCTTCTTT. This gives the protein CACDKMGEALTAQLFF.

Within the sample, this clone is medium-sized. This chain links TRDV1 with TRDJ3, with 10 bases fitting TRDD3. V shed 1 base, J shed 3 bases, and the junction held 6 bases outside the gene matches. Germline assignment: CDR1 TSWWSYY and CDR2 QGS. There are 19 residues in the CDR3. As DNA, the CDR3 is TGTGCTCTTGGGGAACCCAAATGGGGGATACTCTGGGACACCCGACAGATGTTTTTC. The encoded protein is CALGEPKWGILWDTRQMFF.

This clone was recorded a few times. The same CDR3 can be traced to other DNA sequences in this sample. The V and J genes are TRDV1 and TRDJ1; 7 bases agree with TRDD3. V gave up 2 bases and J gave up 2 bases; unmatched junction bases: 14. Germline V CDR1 and CDR2: TSWWSYY, QGS. The CDR3 covers 18 residues. The CDR3 nucleotides are TGTGCTCTTGGGGAAGGGTACTGGGGAATACATGAGACCGATAAACTCATCTTT. Protein: CALGEGYWGIHETDKLIF.

This clone came up a few times. The translation of this DNA and the TCRdb protein of a much larger clone differ at residue 7, probably owing to a read error; the protein shown here is translated from the DNA. The chain uses TRDV2 and TRDJ2; 7 bases align to TRDD3. After removal of 3 bases from V and 0 bases from J, the junction contained 9 bases not matched to a gene. Germline V gives CDR1 GEAIGNYY, CDR2 EKD. This CDR3 is built from 17 residues. DNA of the CDR3: TGTGCCTGTGACGTACTGAGGGATACAGCTTTGACAGCACAACTCTTCTTT. Its translation is CACDVLRDTALTAQLFF.

With respect to this clone: The protein held in TCRdb is that of a much larger clone and does not match this DNA's translation at residue 4, likely because of a read error; the protein shown is translated from the DNA. The chain carries TRDV2 and TRDJ3; TRDD3 aligns across 9 bases. The germline V gene encodes CDR1 GEAIGNYY and CDR2 EKD. There are 17 residues in the CDR3. V shed 5 bases and J 0 bases; nucleotides not matched to a gene: 4. The DNA of the CDR3 is TGTGCCTGTGGCTACTGGGGGAGCTCCTGGGACACCCGACAGATGTTTTTC. The encoded protein is CACGYWGSSWDTRQMFF.

A few counts support this clone. This may stem from a read error, because a much larger clone lies one nucleotide away. CDR3 amino acids: CACDTGGYGSSWDTRQTFF. The CDR3 region has the DNA TGTGCCTGTGACACTGGGGGATACGGAAGCTCCTGGGACACCCGACAGACGTTTTTC. The chain carries TRDV2 and TRDJ3, with 11 bases aligning to TRDD3. Germline lookup yields CDR1 GEAIGNYY and CDR2 EKD. The CDR3 extends over 19 amino acids.

About this clone: A far bigger clonotype differs at one base, so this is likely a read error. The sample carries other DNA sequences with the same CDR3. The chain employs TRDV2 and TRDJ1; 10 positions agree with TRDD3. V lost 3 bases, J lost 0 bases, and 6 bases stayed unmatched. Looked up from germline, CDR1 is GEAIGNYY and CDR2 is EKD. The CDR3 is made up of 16 amino acids. The CDR3 region has the DNA TGTGCCTGTGACGTACTGGGGGATGCCGACACCGATAAACTCATCTTT. Translation gives CACDVLGDADTDKLIF.

A note on this clone: TCRdb's listed protein matches a much larger clone and diverges from this DNA's translation at residue 10, likely through a read error; the protein shown comes from the DNA. This chain connects TRDV2 to TRDJ2; TRDD3 matches at 12 bases. In germline, CDR1 is GEAIGNYY, CDR2 EKD. The CDR3 consists of 17 residues. Germline trimming cut 3 bases from V and 0 bases from J; bases unmatched to any gene: 4. The CDR3 region is CACDVLGDTTLTAQLFF. CDR3 sequence (DNA): TGTGCCTGTGACGTACTGGGGGATACAACTTTGACAGCACAACTCTTCTTT.

Details on this clone: A much larger clone differs by one base, so this may be a read error. It is unclear where the CDR3 begins or ends on the DNA, so no DNA is shown, and the CDR3 is as TCRdb lists it. V gene TRDV2 combines with J gene TRDJ3; the D call TRDD3 from the table was never checked on the DNA. Looked up from germline, CDR1 is GEAIGNYY and CDR2 is EKD. The CDR3 extends over 20 residues, inclusive of both ends. CDR3 sequence: CACDTITTGGYLWDTRQMFF.

This clone was counted only a few times. The protein given by TCRdb reflects a much larger clone and differs at residue 14 from this DNA's translation, likely from a read error; the protein shown is the DNA's translation. The gene calls are TRDV2 and TRDJ1; 12 positions agree with TRDD3. Germline loops: CDR1 GEAIGNYY, CDR2 EKD. This CDR3 is 16 amino acids long. CDR3 protein: CACDLASGGYADKPIF. The CDR3 DNA follows: TGTGCCTGTGACCTCGCGTCTGGGGGATACGCCGATAAACCCATCTTT.

Note on this clone: This may be a read error: a much more frequent sequence differs by one nucleotide. Distinct nucleotide sequences in the sample also encode this CDR3. The J gene is TRDJ2, the V gene TRDV2; 10 nucleotides agree with TRDD3. Germline CDR1 reads GEAIGNYY; CDR2 reads EKD. This CDR3 is 18 amino acids long. The CDR3 is CACDTVLGDSRLTAQLFF. The CDR3 nucleotides are TGCGCCTGTGACACCGTACTGGGGGATTCCCGTTTGACAGCACAACTCTTCTTT.

This clone was observed a few times. It differs at one base from a far larger clone, so likely a read error. Distinct nucleotide sequences in the sample also encode this CDR3. The chain combines TRDV2 with TRDJ1; TRDD3 agrees at 9 bases. Germline values: CDR1 GEAIGNYY, CDR2 EKD. This CDR3 has 14 amino acids. In DNA form, the CDR3 reads TGTGCCTGTGAAAAACTGGGGGACACCGATAAACTTATCTTT. Amino acid sequence: CACEKLGDTDKLIF.

This clone was seen more than once but under ten times. The DNA is left out, because the CDR3 cannot be placed on it with certainty; the CDR3 is given as TCRdb lists it. J is TRDJ3 and V is TRAV29/DV5; no check of the table's D call, TRDD3, against the DNA was made. Ends included, the CDR3 has 29 residues. Germline CDR1 is NSMFDY and CDR2 is ISSIKDK. Here the CDR3 reads CSVLLCSKYTQGDQLGPWGSLLDTRQMFF.

In the case of this clone: Sequence at one end of the junction differs from germline and may be a read error. The identical CDR3 is also encoded by other nucleotide sequences in the sample. The rearrangement uses TRDV2 and TRDJ3, with 7 bases fitting TRDD3. From germline, CDR1 is GEAIGNYY and CDR2 EKD. There are 17 residues in the CDR3. The CDR3 DNA reads as TGTGCCTGTGACACCGTGGGGGACACCTGGGATACCCGACAGATGTTTTTC. Its translation: CACDTVGDTWDTRQMFF.

Only a few counts were recorded for this clone. A single base separates this from a much larger clone, so it may be a read error. The sample carries other DNA sequences with the same CDR3. This sequence joins TRDV2 and TRDJ1, with 11 bases lining up with TRDD3. Germline V gene sequence: CDR1 GEAIGNYY, CDR2 EKD. This CDR3 comprises 17 residues. The ends lost 7 bases at V and 3 bases at J; junction bases unmatched: 15. CDR3 region: CACDVLGDKVAADKLIF. The CDR3 nucleotides are TGTGCCTGCGACGTACTGGGGGATAAAGTGGCCGCCGATAAACTCATCTTT.

A word on this clone: A much bigger clone sits one base away, suggesting this may be a read error. Other DNA sequences in this specimen translate into the identical CDR3. This chain joins TRDV2 and TRDJ3, with a possible D match to TRDD3 (5 bases). Trimming stripped 0 bases from V and 0 bases from J, with 17 bases between. Per the germline V gene, CDR1 is GEAIGNYY and CDR2 is EKD. The CDR3 has 20 amino acids. CDR3: CACDTLEGISSSWDTRQMFF. Here the CDR3 DNA reads TGTGCCTGTGACACCCTAGAAGGGATTTCGAGCTCCTGGGACACCCGACAGATGTTTTTC.

The V gene is TRDV3, the J gene TRDJ1, with 9 bases aligning to TRDD3. CDR1 is TVYSNPD, CDR2 GDNSRS, per germline (reference sequence). The CDR3 contains 13 residues. The ends lost 1 base at V and 0 bases at J; junction bases unmatched: 0. Here the CDR3 DNA reads TGTGCCTTTACTGGGGGATACACCGATAAACTCATCTTT. Translating it yields CAFTGGYTDKLIF. The full variable domain, in which reference TRDV3 and TRDJ1 provide the parts outside the CDR3, is CDKVTQSSPDQTVASGSEVVLLCTYDTVYSNPDLFWYRIRPDYSFQFVFYGDNSRSEGADFTQGRFSVKHILTQKAFHLVISPVRTEDSATYYCAFTGGYTDKLIFGKGTRVTVEP.

This clone has just a few counts. The protein held in TCRdb is that of a much larger clone and does not match this DNA's translation at residue 14, likely because of a read error; the protein shown is translated from the DNA. The J gene is TRDJ3, the V gene TRDV2, with 7 bases aligning to TRDD3. The CDR3 loop spans 16 amino acids. Germline CDR1 GEAIGNYY, CDR2 EKD. The CDR3 nucleotides are TGTGCCTGTGACACCGTGGGATACTGGGACACCCGACAGACGTTTTTC. It is translated as CACDTVGYWDTRQTFF.

About this clone itself: TCRdb records a much larger clone's protein for this DNA, with a difference at residue 11 that likely arises from a read error; the protein given is the translation of the DNA. The V and J genes are TRDV2 and TRDJ3; 11 bases are shared with TRDD3. Germline CDR1 GEAIGNYY, CDR2 EKD. The J segment lost 5 bases and the V segment lost 1 base, leaving 6 bases of the junction unmatched. This CDR3 comprises 18 residues. CDR3 in DNA: TGTGCCTGTGACACTGGGGGATACGGGACCCGGGACACCCGACAGATGTTTTTC. Encoded protein: CACDTGGYGTRDTRQMFF.